These 30 T cell receptor beta chains were all obtained from the same sample, sequenced in a study of shared clonotypes between healthy human individuals. Only in-frame clones appear in the TCRdb table, and some are missing; sequencing was by immunoSEQ multiplex PCR. The data show hundreds of thousands of clones, approximately 74% seen once. The sequenced material came from memory CD4+ T cells sorted from blood. This sample's subset: CD45RA-negative fraction. The receptors were sampled from a woman aged 30 to 39 in good health.

CDR3 protein: CASSSDRGGQETQYF. The DNA for the CDR3 is TGTGCCAGCAGTTCCGACAGGGGCGGCCAAGAGACCCAGTACTTC. The genes are TRBV6-6 and TRBJ2-5, with 8 bases identical to TRBD1. Germline values: CDR1 MNHNY, CDR2 SVGAGI (reference sequence). The CDR3 runs 15 residues. The V gene end was trimmed by 4 bases and the J gene end by 1 base; junction bases not matched to a gene: 5.

The chain combines TRBV19 with TRBJ2-5, with D possibly matching TRBD2 (5 bases). The CDR3 covers 12 residues. Per germline, CDR1 LNHDA and CDR2 SQIVND (reference sequence). Trimming removed 5 bases from V and 4 bases from J, with 8 bases in between. The CDR3 DNA reads TGTGCCAGTAGTCCGGGGAGAGAGACCCAGTACTTC. Its translation is CASSPGRETQYF.

This chain uses TRBV5-4 with TRBJ1-6; 8 bases agree with TRBD1. The germline V gene encodes CDR1 SGHNT and CDR2 YYREEE (reference sequence). Trimming cost V 3 bases and J 7 bases; bases outside gene matches: 3. The CDR3 sequence is 14 residues long. The CDR3 nucleotides are TGTGCCAGCAGCTCCCGACAGGGGAATTCACCCCTCCACTTT. Translating gives CASSSRQGNSPLHF.

The chain combines TRBV29-1 with TRBJ2-5, with D perhaps TRBD1 or TRBD2 (5 bases each). Germline loops: CDR1 SQVTM, CDR2 ANQGSEA. Trimming stripped 4 bases from V and 4 bases from J, with 13 bases between. The CDR3 runs 13 residues. The CDR3 DNA follows: TGCAGCGTTGGGAGGACAACAGGAGAGACCCAGTACTTC. The encoded protein is CSVGRTTGETQYF.

The chain is built from TRBV6-1 and TRBJ2-5; D remains unclear. V dropped 1 base and J dropped 9 bases, with 9 bases sitting between them. The germline V gene has CDR1 MNHNS and CDR2 SASEGT. The CDR3 spans 12 residues. CDR3 DNA: TGTGCCAGCAGTGAAGTGGCGGTCTCCCAGTACTTC. It codes for CASSEVAVSQYF.

V and J are TRBV4-2 and TRBJ2-1, with 7 bases identical to TRBD2. The CDR3 totals 19 residues. Germline assignment: CDR1 LGHNA and CDR2 YNFKEQ. After removal of 0 bases from V and 8 bases from J, the junction contained 19 bases not matched to a gene. The CDR3 loop reads CASSQDYHLRGGRIDEQFF. The CDR3 bases are TGTGCCAGCAGCCAAGATTATCATCTCCGCGGCGGGAGAATCGATGAGCAGTTCTTC.

This chain joins TRBV2 and TRBJ2-1, with 7 bases lining up with TRBD1. The germline gives CDR1 SNHLY, CDR2 FYNNEI. The V gene end was trimmed by 7 bases and the J gene end by 2 bases; junction bases not matched to a gene: 5. The CDR3 sequence is 14 residues long. The CDR3 DNA follows: TGTGCCAGCACCGGGACAGAGACCTACAATGAGCAGTTCTTC. It encodes CASTGTETYNEQFF.

This clone showed up just a few times. The genes are TRBV11-3 and TRBJ1-5; possibly TRBD1 for D (5 bases). Germline assignment: CDR1 SGHNT and CDR2 YENEEA. This CDR3 spans 16 amino acids. Trimming removed 4 bases from V and 3 bases from J, with 16 bases in between. DNA of the CDR3: TGTGCCAGCAGCTGGTTGAGAGACAGCGTCAATCAGCCCCAGCATTTT. Its protein product is CASSWLRDSVNQPQHF.

CDR3: CASSLTRNTGELFF. The CDR3 DNA reads TGTGCCAGCAGCTTAACGCGGAACACCGGGGAGCTGTTTTTT. The rearrangement joins TRBV5-4 to TRBJ2-2; D gene uncertain. V was pared by 2 bases and J by 1 base, with 6 bases between. The CDR3 runs to 14 residues. Germline CDR1 is SGHNT and CDR2 is YYREEE (reference sequence).

V is TRBV4-2 and J is TRBJ2-3, with D unclear. Germline V gene sequence: CDR1 LGHNA, CDR2 YNFKEQ. CDR3 length equals 13 residues. Trimming took 1 base from V and 8 from J, leaving 10 bases between them. The CDR3 loop is CASSQGRSSTQYF. The CDR3 coding sequence is TGTGCCAGCAGCCAAGGTCGAAGCAGTACGCAGTATTTT.

This clone was observed a single time. V usage is TRBV21-1 and J usage is TRBJ2-1; the table calls TRBD2, which could not be checked here. TRBV21-1 constitutes a pseudogene. The CDR3 is 16 amino acids. CDR3 DNA sequence: TGTGCCAGCAGCAAAGCGACTAGCGGGAGATTCGATGAGCAGTTCTTC. Protein: CASSKATSGRFDEQFF.

V gene TRBV7-8 combines with J gene TRBJ2-7, with 7 bases lining up with TRBD2. The V gene's germline CDR1 is SGHVS and CDR2 FQNEAQ. Trimming removed 5 bases from V and 0 bases from J; junction bases left unmatched: 7. This CDR3 region has 15 residues. The chain's CDR3 is CASSQERGASYEQYF. CDR3 coding DNA: TGTGCCAGCAGCCAAGAGCGGGGTGCCTCCTACGAGCAGTACTTC.

The chain links TRBV18 to TRBJ2-3; 7 positions match TRBD1. The CDR3 has 14 amino acids. The germline V gene encodes CDR1 KGHSH and CDR2 LQKENI. Unmatched junction bases numbered 9, after V lost 10 bases and J lost 2 bases. DNA of the CDR3: TGTGCCACTAAGGGACAGTCGATCACAGATACGCAGTATTTT. Encoded protein: CATKGQSITDTQYF.

The CDR3 region is CASSQGTSGAVGTDTQYF. CDR3 coding DNA: TGCGCCAGCAGCCAAGGGACTAGCGGAGCCGTAGGCACAGATACGCAGTATTTT. The chain is built from TRBV4-1 and TRBJ2-3; 10 nucleotides agree with TRBD2. CDR1 MGHRA and CDR2 YSYEKL come from the germline V gene. J gave up 1 base and V 1 base, and 8 bases lay outside the gene matches. This CDR3 contains 18 residues.

This CDR3 is CASSLSRGGETQYF. The CDR3 DNA follows: TGCGCCAGCAGCTTGAGCAGGGGAGGAGAGACCCAGTACTTC. V is TRBV5-1 and J is TRBJ2-5, with D tentatively TRBD1 or TRBD2 (6 bases each). CDR3 length equals 14 residues. Germline V CDR1 and CDR2: SGHRS, YFSETQ. V was shortened by 1 base and J by 4 bases, with 11 bases between the two germline ends.

The J gene is TRBJ2-2, the V gene TRBV18; D is possibly TRBD2 (5 bases). Germline loops: CDR1 KGHSH, CDR2 LQKENI. V gave up 5 bases and J gave up 4 bases, with 14 bases separating them. The CDR3 length is 15 residues. The CDR3 loop reads CASSIGESSTGELFF. In DNA form, the CDR3 reads TGTGCCAGCTCAATCGGGGAATCGAGCACCGGGGAGCTGTTTTTT. The full variable domain, in which reference TRBV18 and TRBJ2-2 provide the parts outside the CDR3, is NAGVMQNPRHLVRRRGQEARLRCSPMKGHSHVYWYRQLPEEGLKFMVYLQKENIIDESGMPKERFSAEFPKEGPSILRIQQVVRGDSAAYFCASSIGESSTGELFFGEGSRLTVL.

The rearrangement links TRBV27 to TRBJ1-2; the match to TRBD1 covers 8 bases. This CDR3 region has 14 residues. Germline values: CDR1 MNHEY, CDR2 SMNVEV (reference sequence). J gave up 6 bases and V 3 bases, and 6 bases lay outside the gene matches. The CDR3 DNA is TGTGCCAGCAGTTTGACAGGGGTTCGGCATGGCTACACCTTC. It codes for CASSLTGVRHGYTF.

The rearrangement links TRBV6-1 to TRBJ2-7; 12 bases agree with TRBD2. The CDR3 is 21 amino acids. Germline CDR1 and CDR2: MNHNS and SASEGT. Trimming removed 2 bases from V and 6 bases from J; junction bases left unmatched: 23. CDR3 sequence (DNA): TGTGCCAGCAGTGAAAGGGACCCTTGGCGCCTTCGACTAGCGGGAGTTCCCGAGCAGTACTTC. It yields the protein CASSERDPWRLRLAGVPEQYF.

The gene calls are TRBV11-2 and TRBJ1-1, with TRBD1 as a possible D gene (6 bases). Between the trimmed V and J ends, which lost 2 bases and 1 base, there was a span of 14 bases. The CDR3 has 16 amino acids. Germline values: CDR1 SGHAT, CDR2 FQNNGV. The CDR3 coding sequence is TGTGCCAGCAGCTTAATGGGGGAACAGGGGAACACTGAAGCTTTCTTT. Its protein is CASSLMGEQGNTEAFF.

This clone was seen only a few times. The gene calls are TRBV28 and TRBJ2-1, with 13 bases identical to TRBD2. The CDR3 runs to 17 residues. From germline, CDR1 is MDHEN and CDR2 SYDVKM. The ends lost 4 bases at V and 7 bases at J; junction bases unmatched: 10. The CDR3: CASSSPRTSGSFNEQFF. CDR3 nucleotide sequence: TGTGCCAGCAGTTCCCCTCGGACTAGCGGGAGCTTTAATGAGCAGTTCTTC.

This clone came up a few times. This sequence joins TRBV6-1 and TRBJ2-1; 7 nucleotides match TRBD2. This CDR3 region has 15 residues. Germline CDR1 and CDR2: MNHNS and SASEGT. The J segment lost 2 bases and the V segment lost 7 bases, leaving 8 bases of the junction unmatched. CDR3 coding DNA: TGTGCCAGCACCCAGACTAGCTGGACCTACAATGAGCAGTTCTTC. This translates into CASTQTSWTYNEQFF.

This clone showed up just a few times. The chain is built from TRBV2 and TRBJ1-2; D perhaps matches TRBD1 (6 bases). V lost 6 bases and J 6 bases, leaving 14 bases between the germline ends. CDR3 length equals 13 residues. The germline gives CDR1 SNHLY, CDR2 FYNNEI. For the CDR3, the DNA is TGTGCCAGCAGGGAACAGGGTTACCATGGCTACACCTTC. Its translation: CASREQGYHGYTF.

On this clone: The sample holds other DNA sequences that translate to the same CDR3. The chain uses TRBV6-4 and TRBJ1-5, with D uncertain. V lost 2 bases and J lost 2, with 7 bases in between. CDR3 length equals 14 residues. Germline V gives CDR1 MRHNA, CDR2 SNTAGT. This chain's CDR3 is CASSDVPGNQPQHF. CDR3 bases: TGTGCCAGCAGTGACGTGCCGGGCAATCAGCCCCAGCATTTT.

This chain links TRBV29-1 with TRBJ2-1; weak D call: TRBD1 (6 bases). Germline CDR1 SQVTM, CDR2 ANQGSEA. This CDR3 region has 11 residues. Trimming took off 7 bases at V and 7 bases at J, with 11 bases between the two ends. Here the CDR3 reads CSADQGNEQFF. The CDR3 region has the DNA TGCAGCGCCGATCAGGGGAATGAGCAGTTCTTC.

The chain employs TRBV27 and TRBJ2-1, with 7 bases identical to TRBD2. Unmatched junction bases numbered 12, after V lost 2 bases and J lost 5 bases. There are 17 residues in the CDR3. CDR1 is MNHEY and CDR2 is SMNVEV in the germline V gene (reference sequence). The CDR3 DNA follows: TGTGCCAGCAGTTTACCCCCTTACGGGAGGCGGAACAATGAGCAGTTCTTC. This codes for CASSLPPYGRRNNEQFF.

This clone was seen more than once but under ten times. The chain joins TRBV2 to TRBJ2-1; 7 bases map to TRBD2. CDR3 size: 14 residues. With 7 bases clipped from V and 4 bases from J, the junction kept 7 bases outside the gene matches. Looked up from germline, CDR1 is SNHLY and CDR2 is FYNNEI. The CDR3 nucleotides are TGTGCCAGCATTCGACTAGCCGCGTACAATGAGCAGTTCTTC. Amino acid sequence: CASIRLAAYNEQFF.

The V call is TRBV7-9, the J call TRBJ2-7; D is unresolved. The germline V gene has CDR1 SEHNR and CDR2 FQNEAQ (reference sequence). CDR3 length: 11 residues. Trimming removed 5 bases from V and 6 bases from J, with 8 bases in between. As DNA, the CDR3 is TGTGCCAGCAGCCCCATCTCCGAGCAGTACTTC. It translates to CASSPISEQYF.

V is TRBV6-4 and J is TRBJ2-1; TRBD2 aligns across 13 bases. This CDR3 has 15 residues. The V gene end was trimmed by 4 bases and the J gene end by 4 bases; junction bases not matched to a gene: 1. The germline V gene encodes CDR1 MRHNA and CDR2 SNTAGT. CDR3 residues: CASSVLAGGYNEQFF. CDR3 sequence (DNA): TGTGCCAGCAGTGTACTAGCGGGAGGGTACAATGAGCAGTTCTTC.

The V and J genes are TRBV6-5 and TRBJ1-1; D is unresolved. The length of the CDR3 is 15 residues. V was pared by 0 bases and J by 1 base, with 9 bases between. Germline assignment: CDR1 MNHEY and CDR2 SVGAGI. The DNA of the CDR3 is TGTGCCAGCAGTTACTCGAATACGGGGAACACTGAAGCTTTCTTT. Translating gives CASSYSNTGNTEAFF.

The V and J genes are TRBV27 and TRBJ2-1; D is perhaps TRBD1 (6 bases). The CDR3 has 15 residues. Per germline, CDR1 MNHEY and CDR2 SMNVEV (reference sequence). Trimming took off 2 bases at V and 3 bases at J, with 11 bases between the two ends. CDR3 sequence reads: CASSLQGHLYNEQFF. The DNA of the CDR3 is TGTGCCAGCAGTTTACAGGGACACCTCTACAATGAGCAGTTCTTC.